This record covers a single T cell receptor (beta chain). Its antigen remains unidentified. This record comes from a study of T cell responses to AZD1222 COVID-19 vaccine. As for the study in general: Both about-4-week and about-12-week second-dose recipients were combined.

V shed 5 bases, J shed 7 bases, and the junction held 4 bases outside the gene matches. Germline loops: CDR1 MNHEY, CDR2 SMNVEV (reference sequence). The CDR3 has 13 residues. Only in-frame clones appear in the TCRdb table, and some are missing; sequencing was by immunoSEQ multiplex PCR. The sample lists just under 95,000 clones, approximately 84% seen once, with 10% to 13% in the top ten. Study-wide points: Of spike-specific TCRs, nearly half reportedly target regions left unmutated in variants. Sampling captured repertoires only after the peak T cell response. Donor demographics were predominantly white British with a female majority; clonal diversity may be underestimated.

This chain connects TRBV27 to TRBJ1-5; 8 positions match TRBD1. The sequence was obtained from an adult in good health. Sequences were derived from peripheral blood, sampled on day 0 of AZD1222 vaccination. The CDR3 region has the DNA TGTGCCAGCAGTACAGGGGGACGACAGCCCCAGCATTTT. This codes for CASSTGGRQPQHF.